This T cell receptor (beta chain) is from a study of T cells expressing NK-cell markers. TCRdb reprocessed the 5' RACE reads and keeps a single row for each CDR3 protein, giving no DNA. The sample has some 500,000 distinct CDR3 sequences, and its top ten clones hold around 1.4%. Germline V CDR1 and CDR2: SGHVS, FQNEAQ. The CDR3 totals 16 residues. V gene TRBV7-8 combines with J gene TRBJ1-1; absent DNA, TCRdb's TRBD1 call cannot be checked. The sequenced sample consisted of blood T cells: a sorted CD56 or NKG2C T cell subset, CD4+ or CD8+ T cells, or bulk PBMC T cells (not recorded which). The sequence derives from a woman between 45 and 65 years old in good health. The CDR3 region is CASSPRGGQGSTEAFF.